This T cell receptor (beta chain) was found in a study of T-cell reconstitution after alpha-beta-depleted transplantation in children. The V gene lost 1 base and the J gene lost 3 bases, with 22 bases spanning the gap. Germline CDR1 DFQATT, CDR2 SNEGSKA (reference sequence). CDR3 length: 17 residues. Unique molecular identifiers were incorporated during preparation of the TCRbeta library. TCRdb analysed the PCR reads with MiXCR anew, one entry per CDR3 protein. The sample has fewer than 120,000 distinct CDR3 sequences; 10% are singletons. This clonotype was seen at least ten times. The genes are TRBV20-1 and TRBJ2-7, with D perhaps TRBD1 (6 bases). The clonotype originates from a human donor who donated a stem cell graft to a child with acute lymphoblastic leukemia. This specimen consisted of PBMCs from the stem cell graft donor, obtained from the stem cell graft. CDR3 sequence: CSARARASRDNIYEQYF. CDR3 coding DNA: TGCAGTGCTAGAGCCCGTGCCTCCCGGGACAACATCTACGAGCAGTACTTC.